This record concerns one T cell receptor beta chain sequence. The antigen remains unidentified. It was with 60 Vbeta and 13 Jbeta primers that the PCR ran. Only in-frame clones appear in the TCRdb table, and some are missing; sequencing was by immunoSEQ multiplex PCR. This table has 70,000 to 95,000 clones, 60% to 85% appearing once. This sample is part of a study of cytomegalovirus exposure and HLA in healthy donors. The ends were cut back, 7 bases at V and 0 bases at J, with 10 bases in the middle. Germline CDR1 reads MNHNS; CDR2 reads SASEGT. This CDR3 is built from 14 residues. The study's findings and limits: The availability of immune exposure information extended only to CMV serostatus. Evidence from a later analysis indicated that most CMV-associated TCR beta chains looked HLA-restricted. The authors later linked a missense DCLRE1C variant to TCR beta V- and J-gene trimming.

This receptor was obtained from a man between 40 and 49 years old in good health and CMV-seronegative. The sample comprised PBMCs. V is TRBV6-1 and J is TRBJ2-1, with D possibly TRBD1 on 6 matching bases. The CDR3 sequence is CASNPGVSYNEQFF. The DNA of the CDR3 is TGTGCCAGCAACCCAGGGGTCTCCTACAATGAGCAGTTCTTC.